The 11 T cell receptor beta chains below all came from one sample that was sequenced in a study of control samples from healthy donors and cancer patients. Measured with immunoSEQ multiplex PCR; TCRdb has only the in-frame clones, and not every one. The sample yields about 110,000 clones, 83% seen once. Material for sequencing was blood. These TCRs come from a woman in her fifties or sixties in good health.

The chain combines TRBV7-6 with TRBJ2-1, with D perhaps TRBD1 (6 bases). V was cut by 5 bases and J by 4 bases, with 15 bases left in between. Germline-derived CDR1 and CDR2 are SGHVS and FNYEAQ. The CDR3 is 15 amino acids. The CDR3 nucleotides are TGTGCCAGCAGCCCCGTCAGGGGCGAGTACAATGAGCAGTTCTTC. Protein sequence: CASSPVRGEYNEQFF.

The chain recombines TRBV25-1 with TRBJ1-5; the D is unclear. This CDR3 is 14 amino acids long. V was trimmed by 0 bases and J by 4 bases, leaving 7 bases between them. Germline V gives CDR1 MGHDK, CDR2 SYGVNS. The CDR3 nucleotides are TGTGCCAGCAGTGAATACGCCGGGAATCAGCCCCAGCATTTT. This translates into CASSEYAGNQPQHF.

This clone was counted once. The chain couples TRBV5-1 to TRBJ2-7, with 8 bases lining up with TRBD2. The CDR3 consists of 14 residues. Trimming removed 4 bases from V and 6 bases from J; junction bases left unmatched: 9. The germline gives CDR1 SGHRS, CDR2 YFSETQ. The CDR3 DNA sequence: TGCGCCAGCAGCCTTAGCGGGATAAACGGCGAGCAGTACTTC. Translating gives CASSLSGINGEQYF.

The V gene is TRBV11-3, the J gene TRBJ1-1; the match to TRBD1 covers 7 bases. The germline CDR1 and CDR2 sequences are SGHNT and YENEEA. With V trimmed by 5 bases and J by 2 bases, 8 bases remained unmatched. This CDR3 has 15 amino acids. The CDR3, as DNA: TGTGCCAGCAGCCGATCCCGGACAGGAAACACTGAAGCTTTCTTT. Its translation is CASSRSRTGNTEAFF.

This clone turned up a few times. The chain recombines TRBV24-1 with TRBJ2-1; D not resolved. The CDR3 totals 15 residues. V was cut by 4 bases and J by 3 bases, with 12 bases left in between. Germline CDR1 KGHDR, CDR2 SFDVKD. The CDR3 loop reads CATSDPRFDYNEQFF. The CDR3 DNA reads TGTGCCACCAGTGACCCCCGCTTCGACTACAATGAGCAGTTCTTC.

This chain joins TRBV30 and TRBJ1-1; D remains ambiguous. The germline V and J ends were trimmed by 5 bases and 2 bases, with 12 bases remaining between them. This CDR3 is built from 13 residues. The germline V gene encodes CDR1 GTSNPN and CDR2 SVGIG (reference sequence). The CDR3 here is CAWGRAINTEAFF. CDR3 nucleotides: TGTGCCTGGGGAAGGGCCATCAACACTGAAGCTTTCTTT.

The V call is TRBV19, the J call TRBJ1-3; 9 positions agree with TRBD1. This CDR3 comprises 15 residues. The germline gives CDR1 LNHDA, CDR2 SQIVND (reference sequence). Trimming at V came to 6 bases and at J to 5 bases, leaving 8 bases not matched to a gene. DNA of the CDR3: TGTGCCAGTAGGTCCGGGACAGGGTCCCGAAACACCATATATTTT. This codes for CASRSGTGSRNTIYF.

Note on this clone: Relative to the germline gene, one junction end is altered; a read error may explain this. V is TRBV28 and J is TRBJ2-7; tentative D call: TRBD1 (6 bases). The germline V gene has CDR1 MDHEN and CDR2 SYDVKM. The CDR3 is 12 residues long. As DNA, the CDR3 is TGTGCCAGCAGGGGGACACTGATAAGCTTGGACTTC. The encoded protein is CASRGTLISLDF. Using reference TRBV28 and TRBJ2-7 for the parts outside the CDR3, the full variable domain is DVKVTQSSRYLVKRTGEKVFLECVQDMDHENMFWYRQDPGLGLRLIYFSYDVKMKEKGDIPEGYSVSREKKERFSLILESASTNQTSMYLCASRGTLISLDFGPGTRLTVT.

This sequence joins TRBV19 and TRBJ2-5; TRBD2 aligns across 7 bases. In germline, CDR1 is LNHDA, CDR2 SQIVND (reference sequence). V was pared by 8 bases and J by 3 bases, with 0 bases of the junction left unmatched. This CDR3 is built from 11 residues. The chain's CDR3 is CASRGEETQYF. The CDR3 region has the DNA TGTGCCAGTCGGGGGGAAGAGACCCAGTACTTC.

Regarding this clone: The germline gene is not matched at one end of the junction; a read error may be the cause. This chain joins TRBV3-1 (or the pseudogene TRBV3-2) and TRBJ1-2; 10 bases are a match to TRBD1. The germline gives CDR1 LGHDT, CDR2 YNNKEL (reference sequence). This CDR3 has 15 residues. In nucleotides, the CDR3 is TGTGCCAGCAGCCAAGAATGGACAGGGGGGGCTGGCCACACCTTC. Translated: CASSQEWTGGAGHTF.

The chain recombines TRBV6-5 with TRBJ1-5, with TRBD1 identical over 9 bases. Germline assignment: CDR1 MNHEY and CDR2 SVGAGI. The CDR3 loop spans 15 amino acids. V was clipped by 2 bases and J by 6 bases; unmatched bases: 5. This CDR3 is CASSYGTGGGQPQHF. The DNA for the CDR3 is TGTGCCAGCAGTTACGGAACAGGGGGCGGTCAGCCCCAGCATTTT.